A single sample gave rise to the 15 T cell receptor beta chains below, sequenced in a study of T cells in Graves' hyperthyroidism and ophthalmopathy. RNA transcripts provided the source from which TCR beta CDR3 regions were amplified. TCR CDR3 underwent first-round RT-PCR with the HTBI primer set. TCRdb itself ran the multiplex PCR reads through MiXCR, one entry per CDR3 protein. The data contain hundreds of thousands of distinct CDR3 sequences, around 15% of them seen just once; the ten biggest clones take up around 14%. Source material: blood. The receptors come from a man between 18 and 35 years old with Graves' ophthalmopathy.

This clonotype was recorded many times. The chain links TRBV4-1 to TRBJ2-5; TRBD1 is a possible D gene (5 bases). CDR1 MGHRA and CDR2 YSYEKL come from the germline V gene. The CDR3 length is 14 residues. The ends were cut back, 3 bases at V and 4 bases at J, with 12 bases in the middle. The CDR3 reads CASSQVGQGETQYF. For the CDR3, the DNA is TGCGCCAGCAGCCAGGTCGGGCAGGGAGAGACCCAGTACTTC.

The sample holds a few counts of this clonotype. The chain has TRBV6-6 and TRBJ1-5; 7 bases match TRBD1. Losses at the gene ends were 2 bases for V and 7 bases for J; bases not matched to a gene: 5. CDR1 MNHNY and CDR2 SVGAGI come from the germline V gene (reference sequence). The CDR3 spans 14 residues. The CDR3 nucleotides are TGTGCCAGCAGTTACAGGCAGGGGGGGCAGCCCCAGCATTTT. Residues: CASSYRQGGQPQHF.

This clonotype was observed many times. This rearrangement joins TRBV5-1 to TRBJ1-1; D remains ambiguous. The CDR3 consists of 13 residues. Trimming removed 5 bases at V and 4 bases at J, with 12 bases between. Germline CDR1 and CDR2: SGHRS and YFSETQ. The CDR3 region has the DNA TGCGCCAGCAGGGGTGGGATCGCCACTGAAGCTTTCTTT. It yields the protein CASRGGIATEAFF. Supplemented by reference TRBV5-1 and TRBJ1-1, the full variable domain reads KAGVTQTPRYLIKTRGQQVTLSCSPISGHRSVSWYQQTPGQGLQFLFEYFSETQRNKGNFPGRFSGRQFSNSRSEMNVSTLELGDSALYLCASRGGIATEAFFGQGTRLTVV.

This clonotype was counted at least ten times. The CDR3 loop is CSARASGGARDEQYF. The CDR3 coding sequence is TGCAGTGCTAGAGCCAGCGGGGGGGCCAGGGACGAGCAGTACTTC. The chain joins TRBV20-1 to TRBJ2-7, with 10 positions matching TRBD2. Germline values: CDR1 DFQATT, CDR2 SNEGSKA (reference sequence). The CDR3 length is 15 residues. V shed 1 base and J 5 bases; nucleotides not matched to a gene: 8.

In this sample, this clonotype turned up a few times. The rearrangement links TRBV7-2 to TRBJ1-6; possible D gene TRBD1, 5 bases. Germline lookup yields CDR1 SGHTA and CDR2 FQGNSA. V was pared by 5 bases and J by 10 bases, with 15 bases between. The CDR3 is 14 residues long. The DNA of the CDR3 is TGTGCCAGCAGCGGGGGGGGAGCGGGGTCACCCCTCCACTTT. Translating it yields CASSGGGAGSPLHF.

The chain combines TRBV3-1 with TRBJ1-6; no definite D call. V was trimmed by 1 base and J by 7 bases, leaving 11 bases between them. The CDR3 length is 15 residues. From germline, CDR1 is LGHDT and CDR2 YNNKEL (reference sequence). The CDR3 nucleotides are TGTGCCAGCAGCCAAGGACCCTCGTGGAATTCACCCCTCCACTTT. As protein: CASSQGPSWNSPLHF.

The chain joins TRBV6-2 or TRBV6-3 to TRBJ1-5; D uncertain. V was clipped by 2 bases and J by 4 bases, with 12 bases between them. Germline V gene data show CDR1 as MNHEY and CDR2 as SVGEGT. This CDR3 has 15 amino acids. The CDR3 is CASSYGLDVNQPQHF. The CDR3 bases are TGTGCCAGCAGTTACGGACTGGATGTGAATCAGCCCCAGCATTTT.

The sample holds many counts of this clonotype. The chain employs TRBV20-1 and TRBJ1-5, with a possible D match to TRBD1 (5 bases). The CDR3 loop spans 14 amino acids. Deletions cut 0 bases from V and 5 bases from J, with 11 bases between. The germline V gene has CDR1 DFQATT and CDR2 SNEGSKA (reference sequence). The CDR3 bases are TGCAGTGCTAGAGATGGGCAGGGCTATCAGCCCCAGCATTTT. This gives the protein CSARDGQGYQPQHF.

This clonotype showed up many times. J is TRBJ2-1 and V is TRBV27; TRBD1 is a possible D gene (5 bases). The CDR3 length is 17 residues. Germline V gene lookup returns CDR1 MNHEY and CDR2 SMNVEV (reference sequence). Trimming removed 2 bases at V and 5 bases at J, with 19 bases between. CDR3 coding DNA: TGTGCCAGCAGTTTACAGGGATCCGGACAATCAGACAATGAGCAGTTCTTC. Translation: CASSLQGSGQSDNEQFF.

This chain connects TRBV4-1 to TRBJ2-7, with D possibly TRBD1 on 5 matching bases. From germline, CDR1 is MGHRA and CDR2 YSYEKL. V lost 2 bases and J 2 bases, leaving 13 bases between the germline ends. The CDR3 runs 15 residues. CDR3: CASSQKETETYEQYF. CDR3 DNA sequence: TGCGCCAGCAGCCAAAAGGAGACAGAAACCTACGAGCAGTACTTC.

This clonotype was recorded at least ten times. V gene TRBV6-5 combines with J gene TRBJ1-1, with TRBD1 matching 12 bases. Trimming at V came to 2 bases and at J to 2 bases, leaving 6 bases not matched to a gene. Germline V gene data show CDR1 as MNHEY and CDR2 as SVGAGI. The CDR3 runs to 17 residues. The CDR3 DNA follows: TGTGCCAGCAGTTACGTAGGGACAGGGGGCTCCAACACTGAAGCTTTCTTT. It yields the protein CASSYVGTGGSNTEAFF.

This clonotype was counted many times. The chain recombines TRBV3-1 with TRBJ1-6; tentatively, D is TRBD1 (5 bases). Trimming cost V 1 base and J 10 bases, with 14 bases left between them. This CDR3 comprises 15 residues. Germline CDR1 LGHDT, CDR2 YNNKEL (reference sequence). Here the CDR3 reads CASSQGWGVRSPLHF. DNA of the CDR3: TGTGCCAGCAGCCAAGGTTGGGGCGTCCGGTCACCCCTCCACTTT.

The rearrangement joins TRBV28 to TRBJ1-2; 8 bases map to TRBD1. The germline CDR1 and CDR2 sequences are MDHEN and SYDVKM. With V trimmed by 5 bases and J by 8 bases, 10 bases remained unmatched. This CDR3 region has 14 residues. CDR3 protein: CASSILGQGGGYTF. The DNA of the CDR3 is TGTGCCAGCAGTATACTCGGACAGGGCGGCGGCTACACCTTC.

This clonotype appeared many times. The V gene is TRBV7-3, the J gene TRBJ2-3, with D possibly TRBD2 on 7 matching bases. Germline V gene sequence: CDR1 SGHTA, CDR2 FQGTGA. The CDR3 consists of 15 residues. V lost 5 bases and J 5 bases, leaving 17 bases between the germline ends. DNA for the CDR3: TGTGCCAGCAGCCCCGGCGGGGGCGGGGGAGATACGCAGTATTTT. This sequence encodes CASSPGGGGGDTQYF.

This clonotype came up many times. The chain employs TRBV20-1 and TRBJ2-5; no clear D. In germline, CDR1 is DFQATT, CDR2 SNEGSKA (reference sequence). Trimming left V 4 bases short and J 2 bases short, with 17 bases between. This CDR3 has 15 amino acids. The CDR3 sequence is CSAKSPAGWQETQYF. For the CDR3, the DNA is TGCAGTGCTAAAAGTCCCGCCGGGTGGCAAGAGACCCAGTACTTC.